This T cell receptor (beta chain) was recovered during a study of OX40 agonist ivuxolimab in advanced cancers. Study background: Patients were treated with ivuxolimab, an agonistic anti-OX40 (CD134) antibody. Points from the study as a whole: Nonresponders included some who also had low normalized T-cell clonal expansion.

TCRdb's table, derived via immunoSEQ multiplex PCR, lists solely in-frame clones and lacks some. The sample consists of some 60,000 clones, about nine tenths of them appearing once. On cycle 4 day 1 and cycle 7 day 1, as well as at baseline, blood was sampled. CDR1 and CDR2 (germline): KGHSH, LQKENI. The CDR3 contains 15 residues. With 3 bases removed from V and 1 base from J, the gap between germline ends came to 10 bases. This clone was seen a single time. What it binds is not known. The rearrangement uses TRBV18 and TRBJ2-1; D possibly corresponds to TRBD1 (6 bases). Sequenced material: CD4+ or CD8+ T cells sorted from blood, taken in a trial of the OX40 agonist ivuxolimab. The sequence came from an adult with an advanced solid tumor such as melanoma, head and neck, liver or kidney cancer. The chain's CDR3 is CASSPPGQSYNEQFF. The CDR3 coding sequence is TGTGCCAGCTCACCCCCGGGACAATCCTACAATGAGCAGTTCTTC.